This TCR beta chain is drawn from a study of regulatory T cells in long-lasting Graves disease. Study as a whole: Patients met the persistent Graves' disease definition after over 5 years of antithyroid drugs with positive TSH receptor antibodies. Study observations and caveats: Newly diagnosed patients shared 1,000 or so public clonotypes; persistent patients shared about 2,500.

Assembly of TCR beta libraries relied on iRepertoire HTBI primers together with Arm-PCR of CDR3 regions. TCRdb re-analysed the multiplex PCR reads in MiXCR, keeping a single row per CDR3 protein. The sample lists roughly 450,000 distinct CDR3 sequences, about a fifth occurring once. This clonotype was counted ten times or more. The antigen is unknown. Time point here: persistent/refractory GD, antithyroid drugs over 5 years with positive TRAb. The TCR library was made from RNA extracted from PBMCs. Graves' disease diagnoses followed American Thyroid Association guidelines. The patients were drawn from one endocrinology department in Xi'an, China. This clonotype originated in a female donor with Graves disease. The source material was peripheral blood mononuclear cells (PBMCs), sampled when the disease was refractory, from a patient treated with antithyroid drugs.

The CDR3: CASRKGPEMANTF. CDR3 in DNA: TGTGCCAGCAGAAAGGGGCCAGAGATGGCTAACACCTTC. The chain couples TRBV6-1 to TRBJ1-2, with D perhaps matching TRBD1 (5 bases). The CDR3 totals 13 residues. V was clipped by 6 bases and J by 12 bases, with 20 bases between them. Germline assignment: CDR1 MNHNS and CDR2 SASEGT.